One sample yielded the 9 T cell receptor beta chains listed below, sequenced in a study of blood T cell repertoires in COVID-19. Repertoires were generated with immunoSEQ multiplex PCR, while TCRdb's copy carries only in-frame clones and drops some. The sample yields approximately 88,000 clones, roughly 87% seen once. The sample consisted of peripheral blood. The receptors derive from a male donor with acute or convalescent COVID-19.

The chain employs TRBV2 and TRBJ1-5; the D gene is possibly TRBD1 (6 bases). The CDR3 is 17 residues long. Germline CDR1 is SNHLY and CDR2 is FYNNEI. V was cut by 3 bases and J by 0 bases, with 15 bases left in between. CDR3 protein: CASSEVPGHPSNQPQHF. CDR3 nucleotides: TGTGCCAGCAGTGAGGTTCCGGGACACCCTAGCAATCAGCCCCAGCATTTT.

The table lists this clone with a count of one. The chain joins TRBV7-9 to TRBJ1-1; TRBD1 matches 9 bases. CDR1 and CDR2 (germline): SEHNR, FQNEAQ (reference sequence). V lost 5 bases, J lost 11 bases, and 15 bases stayed unmatched. This CDR3 has 15 residues. Here the CDR3 DNA reads TGTGCCAGCAGCCCCACAGGGGGCAATACCCCCAGGGCTTTCTTT. The encoded protein is CASSPTGGNTPRAFF. The full variable domain, completed using reference TRBV7-9 and TRBJ1-1, is DTGVSQNPRHKITKRGQNVTFRCDPISEHNRLYWYRQTLGQGPEFLTYFQNEAQLEKSRLLSDRFSAERPKGSFSTLEIQRTEQGDSAMYLCASSPTGGNTPRAFFGQGTRLTVV.

In its sample, this clone was seen once. The V call is TRBV4-1, the J call TRBJ1-2, with TRBD1 as a possible D gene (5 bases). V lost 1 base and J 5 bases, leaving 8 bases between the germline ends. The CDR3 is 13 residues long. Germline lookup yields CDR1 MGHRA and CDR2 YSYEKL. The CDR3 loop reads CASSQAKGYGYTF. As DNA, the CDR3 is TGCGCCAGCAGCCAAGCCAAGGGGTATGGCTACACCTTC.

This clone was observed once. This chain joins TRBV5-5 and TRBJ1-5, with unresolved D. This CDR3 has 14 residues. CDR1 and CDR2 from the germline V gene are SGHKS and YYEKEE (reference sequence). V lost 4 bases and J lost 1, with 9 bases in between. CDR3 amino acids: CASSSRESNQPQHF. The DNA for the CDR3 is TGTGCCAGCAGCAGCCGGGAGAGCAATCAGCCCCAGCATTTT.

The table lists this clone with a count of one. This rearrangement joins TRBV14 to TRBJ1-6; the match to TRBD1 covers 7 bases. The CDR3 extends over 14 amino acids. CDR1 is SGHDN and CDR2 is FVKESK in the germline V gene. Losses at the gene ends were 1 base for V and 7 bases for J; bases not matched to a gene: 1. CDR3 protein: CASSQVQGNSPLHF. As DNA, the CDR3 is TGTGCCAGCAGCCAAGTACAGGGGAATTCACCCCTCCACTTT.

This chain uses TRBV25-1 with TRBJ2-7; maybe TRBD1 (5 bases). Germline CDR1 is MGHDK and CDR2 is SYGVNS. Trimming removed 4 bases at V and 4 bases at J, with 11 bases between. CDR3 size: 13 residues. The CDR3 nucleotides read TGTGCCAGCAGTGGGACACCTAATTACGAGCAGTACTTC. It codes for CASSGTPNYEQYF.

V usage is TRBV24-1 and J usage is TRBJ2-6, with 10 bases aligning to TRBD1. Germline CDR1 and CDR2: KGHDR and SFDVKD. The CDR3 extends over 17 amino acids. Unmatched junction bases numbered 4, after V lost 4 bases and J lost 2 bases. In DNA form, the CDR3 reads TGTGCCACCAGTGACAGGGACAGGGGTGCTGGGGCCAACGTCCTGACTTTC. Its protein product is CATSDRDRGAGANVLTF.

V and J are TRBV4-1 and TRBJ1-3; D unresolved. The germline V and J ends were trimmed by 1 base and 0 bases, with 7 bases remaining between them. There are 15 residues in the CDR3. Germline values: CDR1 MGHRA, CDR2 YSYEKL. The CDR3 spells CASSQVPISGNTIYF. CDR3 in DNA: TGCGCCAGCAGCCAAGTTCCTATCTCTGGAAACACCATATATTTT.

V is TRBV6-4 and J is TRBJ2-3; TRBD2 might be the D (5 bases). V lost 4 bases and J 1 base, leaving 12 bases between the germline ends. There are 15 residues in the CDR3. The germline CDR1 and CDR2 sequences are MRHNA and SNTAGT. In DNA, the CDR3 is TGTGCCAGCAGTGCTGAGGGTTGGGGCACAGATACGCAGTATTTT. Residues: CASSAEGWGTDTQYF.